These T cell receptor beta chains were read from a single sample in a study of blood T cell repertoires in COVID-19. Only in-frame clones appear in the TCRdb table, and some are missing; sequencing was by immunoSEQ multiplex PCR. The table has about 240,000 clones, about four fifths seen once. Material: PBMCs or T cells enriched from blood (not recorded which). The source of these receptors is a woman aged 35 to 49 who had been exposed to COVID-19. The CDR3 runs from the conserved cysteine through the conserved F or W. D genes are given only for firm matches. The listing skips clone size in some rows; elsewhere it reads once, few, many or a size class.

D gene	V gene	J gene	clone size	CDR3 protein	CDR3 DNA
NA	TRBV7-2	TRBJ2-7	NA	CASSSQGAYEQYF	TGTGCCAGCAGCTCCCAAGGGGCCTACGAGCAGTACTTC
NA	TRBV10-3	TRBJ1-1	NA	CAISDPWGAEAFF	TGTGCCATCAGTGATCCCTGGGGGGCTGAAGCTTTCTTT
NA	TRBV18	TRBJ2-7	NA	CASSLGQGDYEQYF	TGTGCCAGCTCACTGGGGCAGGGCGACTACGAGCAGTACTTC
TRBD2	TRBV7-9	TRBJ2-1	NA	CASSPEPGLVYNEQFF	TGTGCCAGCAGCCCAGAACCAGGACTAGTCTACAATGAGCAGTTCTTC
NA	TRBV18	TRBJ1-6	NA	CASSPRPGEHSPLHF	TGTGCCAGCTCACCCCGCCCAGGGGAACATTCACCCCTCCACTTT
TRBD2	TRBV5-1	TRBJ2-5	NA	CASSLGSAGGPETQYF	TGCGCCAGCAGCTTGGGGTCGGCGGGGGGGCCTGAGACCCAGTACTTC
NA	TRBV2	TRBJ2-7	NA	CASSEDADRSF	TGTGCCAGCAGTGAGGACGCGGACAGAAGCTTC
TRBD2	TRBV30	TRBJ2-3	NA	CAWSLAGVSDTQYF	TGTGCCTGGAGCCTAGCGGGGGTCTCAGATACGCAGTATTTT
NA	TRBV3-1/TRBV3-2	TRBJ1-2	few	CASSQGQGFLKNGYTF	TGTGCCAGCAGCCAAGGGCAGGGTTTCCTTAAAAATGGCTACACCTTC
TRBD1	TRBV19	TRBJ1-6	NA	CASSRDRENSPLHF	TGTGCCAGTAGTAGGGACAGGGAGAATTCACCCCTCCACTTT
NA	TRBV18	TRBJ1-2	NA	CASSSLEQGALGYTF	TGTGCCAGCTCATCCTTGGAGCAGGGCGCCCTAGGCTACACCTTC
TRBD1	TRBV19	TRBJ1-2	NA	CASSRQGSEGTYGYTF	TGTGCCAGTAGTCGACAGGGGTCTGAGGGGACCTATGGCTACACCTTC
NA	TRBV24-1	TRBJ2-7	NA	CATSDGGTYEQYF	TGTGCCACCAGTGATGGCGGTACCTACGAGCAGTACTTC
NA	TRBV3-1/TRBV3-2	TRBJ2-1	NA	CASNRRGGTHNEQFF	TGTGCCAGCAATCGGAGGGGGGGGACACACAATGAGCAGTTCTTC
TRBD1	TRBV4-3	TRBJ1-4	NA	CASSQDQTGAENEKLFF	TGCGCCAGCAGCCAAGATCAAACAGGGGCTGAGAATGAAAAACTGTTTTTT
NA	TRBV3-1/TRBV3-2	TRBJ2-7	NA	CASSGGTYEQYF	TGTGCCAGCAGCGGGGGGACCTACGAGCAGTACTTC
NA	TRBV5-4	TRBJ2-2	NA	CASSLIDNTGELFF	TGTGCCAGCAGCTTGATAGATAACACCGGGGAGCTGTTTTTT
NA	TRBV30	TRBJ1-5	NA	CAWSGGESQPQHF	TGTGCCTGGAGTGGGGGGGAGAGCCAGCCCCAGCATTTT